These T cell receptor beta chains were read from a single sample in a study of graft-versus-host responses after intestinal transplantation. The antigens for these receptors are not known. Some clones are missing from TCRdb's copy, which holds only in-frame ones; the method was immunoSEQ multiplex PCR. In the table there are 93,000 or so clones, roughly 93% of which are singletons. The material was unstimulated CD8+ T cells sorted from spleen or lymph node cells, obtained before intestinal transplant. Every receptor here comes from a human donor who received an intestinal transplant. Each CDR3 is given with its conserved first and last residue. The order of the fields is V gene, J gene, D gene, clone size, CDR3 DNA, CDR3 protein. A D gene is named only where the DNA matches it firmly. Clone size is stated in some rows and not others, as once, few, many or a class when expanded.

>TRBV5-8|TRBJ2-3|TRBD2|.
TGTGCCAGCAGCTTTGGGACTAGCGGGGCTGCAGATACGCAGTATTTT
CASSFGTSGAADTQYF
>TRBV10-1|TRBJ2-7|.|.
TGCGCCAGCAGTCCCTCCGGGACAACCTACGAGCAGTACTTC
CASSPSGTTYEQYF
>TRBV4-1|TRBJ2-5|TRBD1|.
TGCGCCAGCAGCCCTGGGGACAGGGTGGGCCCAGAGACCCAGTACTTC
CASSPGDRVGPETQYF
>TRBV19|TRBJ2-3|.|once
TGTGCCAGTACCCCCACGGCGGAGCTTTACACAGATACGCAGTATTTT
CASTPTAELYTDTQYF
>TRBV21-1|TRBJ1-5|.|.
TGTGCCAGCAGCGGACGGACAGGAGAACAAAACCTAGATCAGCCCCAGCATTTT
CASSGRTGEQNLDQPQHF
>TRBV2|TRBJ1-4|.|.
TGTGCCAGCAGTGCCCGCGGGGGAGAAAAACTGTTTTTT
CASSARGGEKLFF
>TRBV5-1|TRBJ2-5|.|.
TGCGCCAGCAAAGGTGTTGGGGGGACGTACCAAGAGACCCAGTACTTC
CASKGVGGTYQETQYF
>TRBV7-8|TRBJ2-7|.|.
TGTGCCAGCAGCTCACCCGGGGATTACGAGCAGTACTTC
CASSSPGDYEQYF
>TRBV28|TRBJ2-7|.|.
TGTGCCAGCAGCTTCGTCGGGGAGCAGTACTTC
CASSFVGEQYF
>TRBV11-3|TRBJ2-1|.|few
TGTGCCAGCAGCCCGAGTAATGAGCAGTTCTTC
CASSPSNEQFF
>TRBV19|TRBJ1-1|.|once
TGTGCCAGTATTGGAATCCCGGGGACCACCCCGCTTGGATGGGCTTTCTTT
CASIGIPGTTPLGWAFF
>TRBV7-2|TRBJ1-5|.|.
TGTGCCAGCAGCTTATGGGCCGGGACCTTCAATCAGCCCCAGCATTTT
CASSLWAGTFNQPQHF
>TRBV6-5|TRBJ1-2|.|.
TGTGCCAGCAGTTACCCTGGTGCCGGCTACACCTTC
CASSYPGAGYTF
>TRBV4-2|TRBJ1-5|.|.
TGTGCCAGCAGCCAAGGCACTAATCAGCCCCAGCATTTT
CASSQGTNQPQHF
>TRBV15|TRBJ1-6|.|.
TGTGCCACCAGCGAAGTTAGGCAGGGAAGTTCACCCCTCCACTTT
CATSEVRQGSSPLHF
>TRBV7-9|TRBJ1-1|.|.
TGTGCCAGCAGCTTGGACCGACTTGAAGCTTTCTTT
CASSLDRLEAFF
>TRBV19|TRBJ2-7|.|.
TGTGCCAGTAGTATAGGGGGCAGCTACGAGCAGTACTTC
CASSIGGSYEQYF
>TRBV13|TRBJ2-5|.|.
TGTGCCAGCAGCTTTAGGCAGAAGACCCAGTACTTC
CASSFRQKTQYF
>TRBV10-3|TRBJ1-1|.|once
TGTGCCATCAGTGAAGTGGGGGGGCAAACTGAAGCTTTCTTT
CAISEVGGQTEAFF
>TRBV7-9|TRBJ2-5|.|.
TGTGCCAGCAGCGGCCCCCTAGGCGGCCAAGAGGCCCAGTACTTC
CASSGPLGGQEAQYF
>TRBV2|TRBJ1-2|TRBD1|.
TGTGCCAGCAGTCCTCCGGGGACAGGACTTAACTATGGCTACACCTTC
CASSPPGTGLNYGYTF
>TRBV12-2|TRBJ2-1|.|.
TGTGATTCCGAATTGGGGAAGCAGTTCTTC
CDSELGKQFF
>TRBV9|TRBJ1-6|TRBD1|.
TGTGCCAGCAGCGGGGACAGTGTTTATTCACCCCTCCACTTT
CASSGDSVYSPLHF
>TRBV19|TRBJ2-7|TRBD1|.
TGTGCCAGTAGTAAAAGGACAGGGCCTCCCTACGAGCAGTACTTC
CASSKRTGPPYEQYF
>TRBV5-1|TRBJ2-1|TRBD1|.
TGCGCCAGCCAGGACAGGCTAGCTAGCTATGAGCAGTTCTTC
CASQDRLASYEQFF
>TRBV10-3|TRBJ2-5|.|.
TGTGCCATCACCAGCGAAAAGGGACAAGAGACCCAGTACTTC
CAITSEKGQETQYF
>TRBV6-5|TRBJ1-1|.|.
TGTGCCAGCAGTTCCCAGGGCCTGAACACTGAAGCTTTCTTT
CASSSQGLNTEAFF
>TRBV4-1|TRBJ1-1|.|.
TGCGCCAGCAGACAACGGGACGACTTGAACACTGAAGCTTTCTTT
CASRQRDDLNTEAFF
>TRBV7-9|TRBJ1-1|.|.
TGTGCCAGCAGCTTATCCCGCCTACTATCTGAAGCTTTCTTT
CASSLSRLLSEAFF